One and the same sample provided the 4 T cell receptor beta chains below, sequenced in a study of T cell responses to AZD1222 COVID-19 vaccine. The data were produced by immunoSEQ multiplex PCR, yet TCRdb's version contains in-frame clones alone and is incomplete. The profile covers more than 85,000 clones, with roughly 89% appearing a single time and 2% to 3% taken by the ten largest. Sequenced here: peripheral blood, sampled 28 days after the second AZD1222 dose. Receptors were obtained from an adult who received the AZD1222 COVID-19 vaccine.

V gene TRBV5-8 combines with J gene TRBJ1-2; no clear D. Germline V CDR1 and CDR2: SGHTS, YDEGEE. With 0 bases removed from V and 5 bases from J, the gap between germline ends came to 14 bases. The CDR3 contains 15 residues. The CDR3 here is CASSLVEGLLYGYTF. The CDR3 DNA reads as TGTGCCAGCAGCTTGGTTGAGGGCCTCCTGTATGGCTACACCTTC. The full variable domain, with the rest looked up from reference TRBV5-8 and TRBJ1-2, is EAGVTQSPTHLIKTRGQQATLRCSPISGHTSVYWYQQALGLGLQFLLWYDEGEERNRGNFPPRFSGRQFPNYSSELNVNALELEDSALYLCASSLVEGLLYGYTFGSGTRLTVV.

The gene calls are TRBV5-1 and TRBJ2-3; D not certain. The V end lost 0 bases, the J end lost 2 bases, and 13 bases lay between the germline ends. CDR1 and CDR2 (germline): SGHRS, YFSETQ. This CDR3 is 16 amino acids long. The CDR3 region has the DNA TGCGCCAGCAGCTTGGCCACGCTCATAAACACAGATACGCAGTATTTT. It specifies CASSLATLINTDTQYF.

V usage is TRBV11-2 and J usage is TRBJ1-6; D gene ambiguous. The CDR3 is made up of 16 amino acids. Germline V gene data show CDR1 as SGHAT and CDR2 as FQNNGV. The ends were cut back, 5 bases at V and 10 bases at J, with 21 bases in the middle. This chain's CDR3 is CASSPDRTGARSPLHF. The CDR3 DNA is TGTGCCAGCAGCCCAGACCGGACTGGTGCGCGGTCACCCCTCCACTTT.

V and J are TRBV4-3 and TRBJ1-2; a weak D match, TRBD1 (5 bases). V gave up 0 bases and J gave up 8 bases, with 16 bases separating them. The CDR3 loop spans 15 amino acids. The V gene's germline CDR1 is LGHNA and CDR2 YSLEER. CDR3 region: CASSQDSGTSKGYTF. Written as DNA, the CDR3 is TGCGCCAGCAGCCAAGATTCGGGGACCTCGAAAGGCTACACCTTC.